Reported below is one T cell receptor beta chain. The sample comes from a study of control samples from healthy donors and cancer patients. Sequencing was performed with immunoSEQ multiplex PCR; in TCRdb, only in-frame clones are kept and a portion is missing. The sample lists around 150,000 clones; roughly 89% were seen once. Sequencing was done on a sample of blood. The receptor's source is a young man in good health.

In DNA form, the CDR3 reads TGTGCCAGCGGCGGGAGCACAGGGCGCGAGCAGTACTTC. Protein: CASGGSTGREQYF. The chain uses TRBV19 and TRBJ2-7; D is perhaps TRBD2 (7 bases). CDR3 length equals 13 residues. V dropped 9 bases and J dropped 6 bases, with 18 bases sitting between them. CDR1 is LNHDA and CDR2 is SQIVND in the germline V gene (reference sequence).